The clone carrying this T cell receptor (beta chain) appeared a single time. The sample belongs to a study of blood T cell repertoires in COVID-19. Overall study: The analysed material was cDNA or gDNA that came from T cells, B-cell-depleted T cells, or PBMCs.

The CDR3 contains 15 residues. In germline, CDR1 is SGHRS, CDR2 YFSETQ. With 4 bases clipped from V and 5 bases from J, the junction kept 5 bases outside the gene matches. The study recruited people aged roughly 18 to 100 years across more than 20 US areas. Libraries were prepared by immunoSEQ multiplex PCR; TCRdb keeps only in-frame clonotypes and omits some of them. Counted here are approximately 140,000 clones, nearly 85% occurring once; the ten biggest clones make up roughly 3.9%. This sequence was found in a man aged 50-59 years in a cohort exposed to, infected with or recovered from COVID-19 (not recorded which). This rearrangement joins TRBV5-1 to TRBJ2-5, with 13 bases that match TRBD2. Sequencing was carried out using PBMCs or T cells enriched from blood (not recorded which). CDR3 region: CASSRLAGGRETQYF. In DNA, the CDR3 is TGCGCCAGCAGCCGACTAGCGGGAGGCAGGGAGACCCAGTACTTC.